One sample yielded the 15 T cell receptor beta chains listed below, sequenced in a study of blood T cell repertoires in COVID-19. Method: immunoSEQ multiplex PCR; TCRdb's copy keeps in-frame clones and lacks some. The sample gives under 95,000 clones, 88% of which show up once; roughly 5.6% is in the top ten. Sample: peripheral blood. The receptors come from a human donor in a cohort sampled during active COVID-19.

The V and J genes are TRBV5-4 and TRBJ1-2; D may be TRBD1 (5 bases). Germline V gene sequence: CDR1 SGHNT, CDR2 YYREEE (reference sequence). Deletions cut 4 bases from V and 1 base from J, with 11 bases between. The CDR3 sequence is 14 residues long. DNA for the CDR3: TGTGCCAGCAGCCCCATGACAGATAACTATGGCTACACCTTC. This gives the protein CASSPMTDNYGYTF.

This rearrangement joins TRBV7-9 to TRBJ1-2, with 10 bases fitting TRBD1. The CDR3 sequence is 15 residues long. The J segment lost 8 bases and the V segment lost 5 bases, leaving 11 bases of the junction unmatched. CDR1 and CDR2 (germline): SEHNR, FQNEAQ (reference sequence). CDR3 in DNA: TGTGCCAGCAGCCGGCCGGGACAGGGGTTGGAAGGCTACACCTTC. This encodes CASSRPGQGLEGYTF.

The chain recombines TRBV27 with TRBJ1-2, with 8 nucleotides matching TRBD1. Losses at the gene ends were 6 bases for V and 4 bases for J; bases not matched to a gene: 10. CDR1 is MNHEY, CDR2 SMNVEV, per germline (reference sequence). CDR3 length equals 15 residues. CDR3 in DNA: TGTGCCAGCAGCCATACCAGACAGGGGACCTATGGCTACACCTTC. Translating it yields CASSHTRQGTYGYTF.

The chain joins TRBV10-1 to TRBJ2-3, with no clear D. V was cut by 2 bases and J by 6 bases, with 12 bases left in between. The CDR3 spans 14 residues. Per germline, CDR1 WNHNN and CDR2 SYGVQD (reference sequence). The CDR3 region has the DNA TGCGCCAGCAGTGAGGTCGTAGCTACGGATACGCAGTATTTT. Its protein is CASSEVVATDTQYF.

This sequence joins TRBV19 and TRBJ2-1, with TRBD2 as a possible D gene (5 bases). From germline, CDR1 is LNHDA and CDR2 SQIVND (reference sequence). The CDR3 contains 17 residues. The V gene lost 4 bases and the J gene lost 0 bases, with 16 bases spanning the gap. DNA for the CDR3: TGTGCCAGTAGTAAGGAGGACGTCTTCTTCTCCTACAATGAGCAGTTCTTC. Protein: CASSKEDVFFSYNEQFF.

V and J are TRBV6-1 and TRBJ2-1, with TRBD1 as a possible D gene (6 bases). Deletions cut 4 bases from V and 5 bases from J, with 18 bases between. Germline lookup yields CDR1 MNHNS and CDR2 SASEGT. This CDR3 is 16 amino acids long. The CDR3 here is CASSGPVAGANNEQFF. CDR3 DNA: TGTGCCAGCAGTGGCCCGGTGGCAGGGGCAAACAATGAGCAGTTCTTC.

A word on this clone: Sequence at one end of the junction differs from germline and may be a read error. The rearrangement links TRBV9 to TRBJ2-7; possibly TRBD2 for D (5 bases). Germline CDR1 SGDLS, CDR2 YYNGEE. The CDR3 consists of 15 residues. As DNA, the CDR3 is TGTGCCAGCAGCGTAAGGGAGAGTTCCTCCTCCGAGCAGTACTTC. This encodes CASSVRESSSSEQYF.

This sequence joins TRBV3-1 (or the pseudogene TRBV3-2) and TRBJ2-7; D perhaps matches TRBD2 (5 bases). V was clipped by 5 bases and J by 1 base, with 18 bases between them. CDR3 length equals 16 residues. In germline, CDR1 is LGHDT, CDR2 YNNKEL (reference sequence). Here the CDR3 reads CASSKSTGRSSYEQYF. DNA of the CDR3: TGTGCCAGCAGCAAAAGCACGGGGAGATCGTCCTACGAGCAGTACTTC.

The chain has TRBV2 and TRBJ1-1; D is unresolved. The germline CDR1 and CDR2 sequences are SNHLY and FYNNEI. The CDR3 covers 13 residues. The V end lost 5 bases, the J end lost 0 bases, and 7 bases lay between the germline ends. CDR3 bases: TGTGCCAGCAGTCTCACAGTGAACACTGAAGCTTTCTTT. This codes for CASSLTVNTEAFF.

The CDR3: CASSENGESGELFF. The CDR3 DNA follows: TGTGCCAGCAGTGAAAATGGGGAGTCCGGGGAGCTGTTTTTT. This rearrangement joins TRBV6-1 to TRBJ2-2; D may be TRBD2 (5 bases). The germline V gene encodes CDR1 MNHNS and CDR2 SASEGT. The CDR3 is 14 amino acids. Between the trimmed V and J ends, which lost 2 bases and 6 bases, there was a span of 10 bases.

This chain links TRBV3-1 (or the pseudogene TRBV3-2) with TRBJ1-5; D gene ambiguous. Deletions cut 1 base from V and 0 bases from J, with 16 bases between. The CDR3 contains 18 residues. Per the germline V gene, CDR1 is LGHDT and CDR2 is YNNKEL (reference sequence). This chain's CDR3 is CASSQGPLEDYSNQPQHF. The CDR3 region has the DNA TGTGCCAGCAGCCAAGGTCCCCTTGAGGACTATAGCAATCAGCCCCAGCATTTT.

The V and J genes are TRBV29-1 and TRBJ2-3; 10 positions match TRBD2. Looked up from germline, CDR1 is SQVTM and CDR2 is ANQGSEA. There are 15 residues in the CDR3. Trimming took 6 bases from V and 5 from J; bases not matched to a gene: 11. The DNA for the CDR3 is TGCAGCGTGGCCCCCCGACTAGCGGGTGGAGATACGCAGTATTTT. It yields the protein CSVAPRLAGGDTQYF.

J is TRBJ2-7 and V is TRBV5-4; no clear D gene. Germline loops: CDR1 SGHNT, CDR2 YYREEE (reference sequence). There are 15 residues in the CDR3. Trimming shortened V by 3 bases and J by 2 bases, and 15 bases separated the two germline ends. The DNA for the CDR3 is TGTGCCAGCAGCTCTACTCTTGGGCCAGCCTACGAGCAGTACTTC. Its translation: CASSSTLGPAYEQYF.

This chain connects TRBV5-1 to TRBJ1-1; D may be TRBD1 (5 bases). With 4 bases removed from V and 4 bases from J, the gap between germline ends came to 17 bases. This CDR3 is built from 15 residues. The V gene's germline CDR1 is SGHRS and CDR2 YFSETQ. The CDR3 spells CASSGRGDGATEAFF. Written as DNA, the CDR3 is TGCGCCAGCAGCGGCCGGGGGGACGGAGCCACTGAAGCTTTCTTT.

The V and J genes are TRBV9 and TRBJ2-7, with 9 bases that match TRBD2. The J segment lost 1 base and the V segment lost 0 bases, leaving 2 bases of the junction unmatched. Germline CDR1 is SGDLS and CDR2 is YYNGEE. This CDR3 region has 15 residues. DNA of the CDR3: TGTGCCAGCAGCGTAGGGACTAGCGTGTCCTACGAGCAGTACTTC. Translating gives CASSVGTSVSYEQYF. Supplemented by reference TRBV9 and TRBJ2-7, the full variable domain reads DSGVTQTPKHLITATGQRVTLRCSPRSGDLSVYWYQQSLDQGLQFLIQYYNGEERAKGNILERFSAQQFPDLHSELNLSSLELGDSALYFCASSVGTSVSYEQYFGPGTRLTVT.